These T cell receptor beta chains were read from a single sample in a study of CD8 T cells in Susac syndrome. TCRdb reprocessed the immunoSEQ multiplex PCR reads via MiXCR and lists one record per CDR3 protein. The sample consists of about 120,000 distinct CDR3 sequences, around 94% of them appearing once. Sample: CD4+ T cells from PBMCs. The receptor set was obtained from a human donor in good health. CDR3s include the opening cysteine and the closing phenylalanine or tryptophan. A D gene is named only where the DNA matches it firmly. Size tells how often a clone was seen (once, few, many) or the class of an expanded clone, and some rows leave it out.

TRBV5-6	TRBD1	-	TRBJ1-1	CASSQGQGPRPPAFF	TGTGCCAGCAGCCAAGGACAGGGGCCCCGTCCCCCAGCTTTCTTT
TRBV19	TRBD2	few	TRBJ2-3	CASSLAGEGTDTQYF	TGTGCCAGTAGTTTAGCGGGAGAAGGCACAGATACGCAGTATTTT
TRBV3-1	TRBD2	-	TRBJ2-2	CASSRRGGAGATGELFF	TGTGCCAGCAGCCGGCGTGGGGGAGCGGGAGCCACCGGGGAGCTGTTTTTT
TRBV2	TRBD2	once	TRBJ2-1	CASSGRLAGGRDEQFF	TGTGCCAGCAGTGGACGACTAGCGGGAGGTCGGGATGAGCAGTTCTTC
TRBV24-1	TRBD2	-	TRBJ2-5	CATSDPGLAGLQTQYF	TGTGCCACCAGTGACCCGGGACTAGCGGGACTACAGACCCAGTACTTC
TRBV5-1	TRBD2	once	TRBJ2-7	CASSAGLAGVYYEQYF	TGCGCCAGCAGCGCGGGACTAGCGGGAGTGTACTACGAGCAGTACTTC
TRBV29-1	TRBD1	-	TRBJ2-5	CSLGQGVGETQYF	TGCAGCTTGGGACAGGGGGTCGGAGAGACCCAGTACTTC
TRBV7-8	-	-	TRBJ1-4	CASSPRRQEKLFF	TGTGCCAGCAGCCCAAGAAGACAGGAAAAACTGTTTTTT
TRBV4-3	-	-	TRBJ2-7	CASSQVGGTYEQYF	TGCGCCAGCAGCCAAGTTGGCGGTACCTACGAGCAGTACTTC
TRBV11-1	TRBD1	-	TRBJ1-1	CASSLTSTGAGAEAFF	TGTGCCAGCAGCTTAACCTCGACAGGGGCGGGCGCTGAAGCTTTCTTT
TRBV30	-	-	TRBJ2-3	CAWNPTGGGTDTQYF	TGTGCCTGGAACCCTACCGGGGGAGGCACAGATACGCAGTATTTT
TRBV2	-	-	TRBJ2-3	CASRANRDPAVTDTQYF	TGTGCCAGCAGGGCGAACCGGGACCCAGCAGTCACAGATACGCAGTATTTT
TRBV3-1	TRBD1	-	TRBJ2-2	CASSQERYRGTNTGELFF	TGTGCCAGCAGCCAAGAGCGTTACAGGGGAACGAACACCGGGGAGCTGTTTTTT
TRBV12-3/TRBV12-4	TRBD1	-	TRBJ1-2	CASRKSGQSYGYTF	TGTGCCAGCAGGAAATCGGGACAGTCTTATGGCTACACCTTC
TRBV3-1	TRBD2	-	TRBJ2-7	CASSKSGGSAGLEQYF	TGTGCCAGCAGCAAATCGGGGGGTAGCGCCGGTTTGGAGCAGTACTTC